This TCR beta chain was sequenced in a study of beta chain features in type 1 diabetes. Between the trimmed V and J ends, which lost 0 bases and 4 bases, there was a span of 3 bases. CDR3 length: 12 residues. The germline V gene has CDR1 SGDLS and CDR2 YYNGEE. Every donor provided one heparinised blood draw, which averaged about 110 mL. A word on this clone: Its specificity is not known.

Isolated RNA was reverse transcribed in full, so expressed TCRB transcripts were sequenced. Naive, central memory and regulatory T cell samples averaged about 3.57 million reads. Here immunoSEQ multiplex PCR was the method, and the copy in TCRdb shows in-frame clones only, minus some. This table has just under 150,000 clones, more than 10% appearing once. Study observations and caveats: Insertions at VDJ junctions were less frequent in type 1 diabetes patients. These patients also deleted more nucleotides at the same junctions. Patients with Type 1 diabetes showed moderately but significantly shorter TCRB CDR3s in all four CD4+ subsets. Compared to healthy donors, patients appeared to have naive, central memory and Treg TCRB repertoires that were more alike.

This chain uses TRBV9 with TRBJ2-3, with D unresolved. Sequenced sample: central memory CD4+ T cells from blood. The clonotype comes from a young man with type 1 diabetes. The CDR3 loop reads CASSVGSDTQYF. The CDR3, as DNA: TGTGCCAGCAGCGTAGGGTCAGATACGCAGTATTTT.